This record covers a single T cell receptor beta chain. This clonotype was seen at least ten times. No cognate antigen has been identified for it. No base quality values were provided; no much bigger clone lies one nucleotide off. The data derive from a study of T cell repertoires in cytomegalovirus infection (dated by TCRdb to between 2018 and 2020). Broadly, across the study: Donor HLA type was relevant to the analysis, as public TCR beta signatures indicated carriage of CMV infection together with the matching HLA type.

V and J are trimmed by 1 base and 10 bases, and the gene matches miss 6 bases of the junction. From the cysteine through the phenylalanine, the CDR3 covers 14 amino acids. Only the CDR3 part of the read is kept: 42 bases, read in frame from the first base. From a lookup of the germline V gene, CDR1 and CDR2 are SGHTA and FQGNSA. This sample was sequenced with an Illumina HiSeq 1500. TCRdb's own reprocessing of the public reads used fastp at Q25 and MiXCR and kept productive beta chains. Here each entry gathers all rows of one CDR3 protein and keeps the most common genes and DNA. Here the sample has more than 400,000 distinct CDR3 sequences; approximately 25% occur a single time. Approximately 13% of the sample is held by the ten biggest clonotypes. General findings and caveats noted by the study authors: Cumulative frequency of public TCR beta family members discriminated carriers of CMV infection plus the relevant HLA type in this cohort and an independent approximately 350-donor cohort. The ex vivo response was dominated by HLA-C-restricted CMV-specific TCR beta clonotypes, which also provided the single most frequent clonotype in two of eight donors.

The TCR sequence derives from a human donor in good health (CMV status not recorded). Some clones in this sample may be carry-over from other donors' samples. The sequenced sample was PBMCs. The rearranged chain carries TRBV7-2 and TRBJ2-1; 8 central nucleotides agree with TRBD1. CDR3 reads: CASSLGNRGDEQFF. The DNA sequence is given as TGTGCCAGCAGCTTAGGCAACAGGGGGGACGAGCAGTTCTTC. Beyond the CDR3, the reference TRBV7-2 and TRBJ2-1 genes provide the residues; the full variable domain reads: GAGVSQSPSNKVTEKGKDVELRCDPISGHTALYWYRQSLGQGLEFLIYFQGNSAPDKSGLPSDRFSAERTGGSVSTLTIQRTQQEDSAVYLCASSLGNRGDEQFFGPGTRLTVL.